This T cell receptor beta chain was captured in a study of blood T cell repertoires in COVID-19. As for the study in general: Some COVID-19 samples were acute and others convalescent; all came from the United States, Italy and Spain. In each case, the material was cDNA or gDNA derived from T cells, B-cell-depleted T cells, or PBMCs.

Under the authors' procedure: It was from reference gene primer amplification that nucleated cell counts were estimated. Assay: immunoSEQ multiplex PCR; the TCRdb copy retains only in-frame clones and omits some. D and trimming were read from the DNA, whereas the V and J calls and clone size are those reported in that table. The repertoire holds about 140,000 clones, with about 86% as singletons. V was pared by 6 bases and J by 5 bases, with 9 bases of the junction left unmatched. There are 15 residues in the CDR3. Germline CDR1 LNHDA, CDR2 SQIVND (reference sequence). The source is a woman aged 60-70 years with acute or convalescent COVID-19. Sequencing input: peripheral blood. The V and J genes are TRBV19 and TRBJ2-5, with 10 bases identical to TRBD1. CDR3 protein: CASRTTGGPGETQYF. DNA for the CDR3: TGTGCCAGTAGAACGACAGGGGGCCCGGGGGAGACCCAGTACTTC.